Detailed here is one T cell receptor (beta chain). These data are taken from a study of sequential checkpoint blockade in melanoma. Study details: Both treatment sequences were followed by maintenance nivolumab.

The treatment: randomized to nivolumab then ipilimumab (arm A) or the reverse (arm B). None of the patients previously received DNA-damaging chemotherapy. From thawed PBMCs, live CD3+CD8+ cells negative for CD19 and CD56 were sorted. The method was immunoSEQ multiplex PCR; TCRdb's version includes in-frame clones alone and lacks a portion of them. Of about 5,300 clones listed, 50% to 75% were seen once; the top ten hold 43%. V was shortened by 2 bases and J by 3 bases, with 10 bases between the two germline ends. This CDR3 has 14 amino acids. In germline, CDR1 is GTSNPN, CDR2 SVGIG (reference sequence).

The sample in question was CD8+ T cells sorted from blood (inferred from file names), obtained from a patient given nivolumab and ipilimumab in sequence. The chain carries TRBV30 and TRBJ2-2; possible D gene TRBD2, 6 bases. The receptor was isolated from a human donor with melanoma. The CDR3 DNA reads TGTGCCTGGAGTATGGAGGGCGACACCGGGGAGCTGTTTTTT. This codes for CAWSMEGDTGELFF.